The subject of this entry is one T cell receptor beta chain. It lacks a known antigen. To determine HCMV serostatus, a commercial ELISA kit was used to detect HCMV-specific IgG in serum. Peripheral blood mononuclear cells were isolated from blood by Ficoll density gradient centrifugation. The germline V gene encodes CDR1 SEHNR and CDR2 FQNEAQ (reference sequence). The cysteine opens and the phenylalanine closes a CDR3 of 15 amino acids. No DNA sequence is on record. The data were taken from a study of T cells expressing NK-cell markers (TCRdb year 2020). In the study overall: TCR beta-chain repertoires were profiled in sorted CD3+CD56+NKG2C+, CD3+CD56+NKG2C- and CD3+CD56-NKG2C+ T-cell subsets from roughly eight donors. Libraries were sequenced as 2 x 150 bp reads on Illumina HiSeq 2000/2500, MiSeq or NextSeq. Randomly selected healthy volunteers, three men and five women, were used as the eight sequenced donors. Of the eight sequenced donors, seven were found to be HCMV-seropositive and one was found to be HCMV-seronegative.

This sample was sequenced with an Illumina HiSeq 2000. TCR beta cDNA libraries were prepared using 5'RACE template switching, which introduced a universal primer site and unique molecular identifiers. cDNA synthesis was primed from the TCR beta constant segment, followed by two successive PCR amplification steps. Per the original workflow: Reads were demultiplexed and grouped by UMI with MIGEC, and clonotypes were assembled and quantified with MiTCR. Only TCR cDNA sequences supported by at least two reads were kept to exclude erroneous sequences. The tcR package was used for downstream repertoire analysis, and clonotypes were matched across fractions by CDR3 nucleotide sequence plus V segment. Antigen specificity was annotated against VDJdb with VDJmatch, allowing one amino acid substitution in CDR3. TCRdb reanalyzed the reads, keeping one entry per CDR3 protein sequence and omitting DNA. These V and J calls originate from TCRdb's pipeline instead of the authors' own analysis. The data table for this sample lists 200,000 to 300,000 distinct CDR3 sequences. 3.5% to 5% of the sample rests with the top ten.

Summary of the overall study and its limitations: For about 6 donors, the dominant CD3+CD56+NKG2C+ clonotypes were among the top 10 CD8+ clonotypes and accounted for about 1.0-7.5% of CD8+ T cells. Those dominant clonotypes were again the most abundant among CD3+CD56-NKG2C+ cells in a few donors, at about 25-60.1%. Whether the expanded NKG2C-expressing T cell clones were specific for HCMV antigens was left unclear.

This TCR derives from a woman aged 18-70 years in good health. The chain is assembled from TRBV7-9 and TRBJ2-3; TCRdb calls TRBD1, which cannot be checked without DNA. Specimen: blood T cells: a sorted CD56 or NKG2C T cell subset, CD4+ or CD8+ T cells, or bulk PBMC T cells (not recorded which). CDR3 region: CASSAEPQGPDTQYF.